The clone carrying this T cell receptor (beta chain) was seen many times. The antigen is not known. It was by 5'RACE with 10-nucleotide random UMIs that the cDNA was made. TCRdb fed the 5' RACE reads into MiXCR, producing one record per CDR3 protein. There are 80,000 or so distinct CDR3 sequences in the sample; 9.4% occur only once, and 1.7% lies in the top ten. The controls, all healthy individuals, were blood bank volunteers in Maryland, USA. This entry comes from a study of neurological immune-mediated disorders. Trimming cost V 4 bases and J 10 bases, with 21 bases left between them. The CDR3 spans 15 residues. Germline V CDR1 and CDR2: SGHRS, YFSETQ. General observations from the study: Expanded clones shared no CDR3 amino acid sequences across subjects, suggesting private repertoires in all groups.

The chain links TRBV5-1 to TRBJ2-1, with D tentatively TRBD2 (5 bases). Sequenced sample: PBMCs. The sequence was obtained from a man in his forties or fifties in good health. The CDR3 reads CASSPSTGEESEQFF. The DNA for the CDR3 is TGCGCCAGCAGCCCTAGCACGGGTGAGGAGTCAGAGCAGTTCTTC. The full variable domain, completed using reference TRBV5-1 and TRBJ2-1, is KAGVTQTPRYLIKTRGQQVTLSCSPISGHRSVSWYQQTPGQGLQFLFEYFSETQRNKGNFPGRFSGRQFSNSRSEMNVSTLELGDSALYLCASSPSTGEESEQFFGPGTRLTVL.